This T cell receptor (beta chain) was sequenced for a study of shared clonotypes between healthy human individuals. Findings of the study overall: Naive subsets generally exceeded memory subsets in estimated richness. Across several donors, naive CD4 shared approximately 4.5%, naive CD8 over 3%, memory CD4 about 2.5%, memory CD8 0.35% to 0.5%. Rarefaction exposed incomplete sorted-subset sequencing despite large depth.

The CDR3 length is 18 residues. Germline V CDR1 and CDR2: MNHEY, SMNVEV (reference sequence). The germline V and J ends were trimmed by 6 bases and 0 bases, with 21 bases remaining between them. Generated by immunoSEQ multiplex PCR, the TCRdb table keeps only in-frame clones and is missing some. The data show more than 900,000 clones, with 70% to 80% seen just once and 0.6% to 0.75% held by the top ten. CD4+ cells underwent separation, giving CD45RA+ naive and CD45RA-negative memory subsets. This clone was detected only once. What it binds is not known. The receptor was isolated from a young man in good health. Some clones in this sample may be carry-over from other donors' samples. What was sequenced was memory CD4+ T cells from PBMCs. Subset here: CD45RA-negative fraction. The genes are TRBV27 and TRBJ1-5; the D gene is possibly TRBD1 (6 bases). The CDR3: CASSKLPPRGLSNQPQHF. For the CDR3, the DNA is TGTGCCAGCAGCAAACTCCCCCCCAGGGGACTTAGCAATCAGCCCCAGCATTTT.